These 28 T cell receptor beta chains originate from one sample sequenced in a study of technical replicates of blood from a handful of donors. Data came from immunoSEQ multiplex PCR; TCRdb stores just in-frame clones and leaves some out. The sample carries roughly 15,000 clones, over 70% recorded once. The sample comprised PBMCs. Every receptor here comes from a human donor in good health.

CDR3 residues: CASSVPPGQGRSYEQYF. The CDR3 DNA is TGTGCCAGCAGCGTACCTCCGGGACAGGGGAGGTCCTACGAGCAGTACTTC. The chain links TRBV28 to TRBJ2-7; 10 bases agree with TRBD1. This CDR3 contains 17 residues. V lost 6 bases, J lost 1 base, and 12 bases stayed unmatched. The germline gives CDR1 MDHEN, CDR2 SYDVKM.

V gene TRBV6-5 combines with J gene TRBJ2-7; D not certain. The length of the CDR3 is 12 residues. Germline V gene sequence: CDR1 MNHEY, CDR2 SVGAGI. Trimming removed 5 bases from V and 5 bases from J, with 10 bases in between. CDR3 DNA sequence: TGTGCCAGCAGTCTCTCGACTGACGAGCAGTACTTC. It yields the protein CASSLSTDEQYF.

V and J are TRBV7-3 and TRBJ2-2; the D gene is possibly TRBD2 (6 bases). The V end was cut by 5 bases, the J end by 4 bases, with 14 bases between. The CDR3 consists of 15 residues. Per the germline V gene, CDR1 is SGHTA and CDR2 is FQGTGA. The CDR3 sequence is CASSRGGPGTGELFF. The CDR3 DNA reads as TGTGCCAGCAGCCGTGGAGGGCCCGGCACCGGGGAGCTGTTTTTT.

The chain carries TRBV28 and TRBJ2-3; 7 bases match TRBD2. The junction had 4 bases not matched to a gene; V was cut back by 4 bases and J by 0 bases. Looked up from germline, CDR1 is MDHEN and CDR2 is SYDVKM. CDR3 length: 15 amino acids. CDR3 sequence: CASSSHSGSTDTQYF. The CDR3 DNA reads as TGTGCCAGCAGTTCCCATAGCGGGAGCACAGATACGCAGTATTTT.

The V gene is TRBV19, the J gene TRBJ2-2; 14 bases align to TRBD2. V lost 5 bases and J lost 6; bases outside the gene matches: 5. Germline CDR1 is LNHDA and CDR2 is SQIVND (reference sequence). The CDR3 has 16 amino acids. CDR3 bases: TGTGCCAGTAGTGACCAGGGACTAGCGGGGGCCGGGGAGCTGTTTTTT. Its translation: CASSDQGLAGAGELFF.

This clone was seen a single time. The CDR3 sequence is CASTSIPGLAGIGETQYF. CDR3 in DNA: TGCGCCAGCACCTCAATCCCGGGACTAGCGGGGATAGGGGAGACCCAGTACTTC. The genes are TRBV5-1 and TRBJ2-5, with 13 bases identical to TRBD2. Trimming at V came to 6 bases and at J to 5 bases, leaving 16 bases not matched to a gene. CDR3 length equals 18 residues. Looked up from germline, CDR1 is SGHRS and CDR2 is YFSETQ.

V usage is TRBV14 and J usage is TRBJ2-7; possibly TRBD2 for D (6 bases). The V end was cut by 4 bases, the J end by 0 bases, with 10 bases between. Germline CDR1 reads SGHDN; CDR2 reads FVKESK. This CDR3 is 14 amino acids long. The CDR3 sequence: CASSPGLPSYEQYF. CDR3 nucleotides: TGTGCCAGCAGCCCGGGACTCCCCTCCTACGAGCAGTACTTC.

The chain recombines TRBV6-1 with TRBJ2-2; 7 bases align to TRBD2. The ends lost 5 bases at V and 8 bases at J; junction bases unmatched: 8. The length of the CDR3 is 14 residues. Germline values: CDR1 MNHNS, CDR2 SASEGT. This CDR3 is CASSREGVPGELFF. The CDR3 DNA is TGTGCCAGCAGTAGGGAGGGAGTCCCAGGGGAGCTGTTTTTT.

This rearrangement joins TRBV6-5 to TRBJ2-7, with 7 bases that match TRBD2. The CDR3 runs 15 residues. Trimming removed 2 bases from V and 5 bases from J; junction bases left unmatched: 9. Germline CDR1 and CDR2: MNHEY and SVGAGI. In DNA form, the CDR3 reads TGTGCCAGCAGTTACGCCCCCCGGGGGAGGGACGAGCAGTACTTC. Its translation: CASSYAPRGRDEQYF.

This chain links TRBV6-5 with TRBJ1-6; D is ambiguous. The CDR3 contains 13 residues. The V end was cut by 6 bases, the J end by 9 bases, with 12 bases between. Germline V lookup: CDR1 MNHEY, CDR2 SVGAGI. In DNA form, the CDR3 reads TGTGCCAGCAGCCAACGGGGTGGTTCACCCCTCCACTTT. It is translated as CASSQRGGSPLHF.

This chain connects TRBV19 to TRBJ2-5; no reliable D call. Trimming removed 5 bases at V and 4 bases at J, with 11 bases between. The CDR3 sequence is 13 residues long. Germline CDR1 reads LNHDA; CDR2 reads SQIVND (reference sequence). CDR3 sequence: CASSPRQAETQYF. CDR3 bases: TGTGCCAGTAGTCCGCGACAAGCAGAGACCCAGTACTTC.

Only one count was recorded for this clone. The rearrangement joins TRBV30 to TRBJ1-4; TRBD1 is a possible D gene (6 bases). The CDR3 runs 15 residues. V shed 3 bases and J shed 8 bases, with 19 bases lying between them. CDR1 GTSNPN and CDR2 SVGIG come from the germline V gene (reference sequence). The CDR3 is CAWRKGVGETEKLFF. Here the CDR3 DNA reads TGTGCCTGGAGGAAGGGGGTTGGGGAGACCGAAAAACTGTTTTTT.

The chain joins TRBV6-4 to TRBJ2-3; perhaps TRBD1 as D (5 bases). V shed 0 bases and J shed 1 base, with 11 bases lying between them. Germline V gene sequence: CDR1 MRHNA, CDR2 SNTAGT. The CDR3 consists of 16 residues. The CDR3, as DNA: TGTGCCAGCAGTGACTCGATAGGGGAAGGCACAGATACGCAGTATTTT. Translating it yields CASSDSIGEGTDTQYF.

The chain couples TRBV7-2 to TRBJ2-1; tentative D call: TRBD1 (6 bases). The germline CDR1 and CDR2 sequences are SGHTA and FQGNSA. The CDR3 is made up of 13 amino acids. V was cut by 6 bases and J by 6 bases, with 12 bases left in between. The CDR3 region is CASSSSRGNEQFF. As DNA, the CDR3 is TGTGCCAGCAGTTCCTCCAGGGGCAATGAGCAGTTCTTC. Complete variable domain (other parts from reference TRBV7-2 and TRBJ2-1): GAGVSQSPSNKVTEKGKDVELRCDPISGHTALYWYRQSLGQGLEFLIYFQGNSAPDKSGLPSDRFSAERTGGSVSTLTIQRTQQEDSAVYLCASSSSRGNEQFFGPGTRLTVL.

The V call is TRBV19, the J call TRBJ1-2, with TRBD1 matching over 9 bases. The CDR3 is 13 amino acids. Germline trimming cut 4 bases from V and 7 bases from J; bases unmatched to any gene: 4. CDR1 is LNHDA and CDR2 is SQIVND in the germline V gene (reference sequence). CDR3 residues: CASSRQGGFGYTF. In nucleotides, the CDR3 is TGTGCCAGTAGTAGACAGGGGGGTTTTGGCTACACCTTC.

This clone was detected only a few times. Written as DNA, the CDR3 is TGTGCCAGCAGTTTTGACAGGGACGAGCAGTACTTC. Amino acid sequence: CASSFDRDEQYF. The genes are TRBV28 and TRBJ2-7; 7 nucleotides match TRBD1. In germline, CDR1 is MDHEN, CDR2 SYDVKM. CDR3 length equals 12 residues. V was clipped by 3 bases and J by 5 bases; unmatched bases: 1.

V usage is TRBV11-2 and J usage is TRBJ1-1; TRBD1 might be the D (5 bases). In germline, CDR1 is SGHAT, CDR2 FQNNGV. Trimming left V 2 bases short and J 4 bases short, with 17 bases between. The CDR3 has 16 amino acids. The CDR3 DNA reads as TGTGCCAGCAGCTTATTCCCTCAGGGTACGGGCACTGAAGCTTTCTTT. Amino acids: CASSLFPQGTGTEAFF.

The chain combines TRBV18 with TRBJ1-1; 9 nucleotides agree with TRBD1. Germline lookup yields CDR1 KGHSH and CDR2 LQKENI. The V segment lost 6 bases and the J segment 4 bases; nucleotides outside the gene matches: 6. The CDR3 consists of 14 residues. CDR3 loop: CASSHTGGSTEAFF. The CDR3, as DNA: TGTGCCAGCTCTCACACAGGGGGCAGCACTGAAGCTTTCTTT. The full variable domain, rest sourced from reference TRBV18 and TRBJ1-1, is NAGVMQNPRHLVRRRGQEARLRCSPMKGHSHVYWYRQLPEEGLKFMVYLQKENIIDESGMPKERFSAEFPKEGPSILRIQQVVRGDSAAYFCASSHTGGSTEAFFGQGTRLTVV.

This chain connects TRBV6-5 to TRBJ2-3; the D gene is possibly TRBD2 (6 bases). V gave up 5 bases and J gave up 1 base, with 13 bases separating them. Germline values: CDR1 MNHEY, CDR2 SVGAGI. The length of the CDR3 is 15 residues. The CDR3 protein is CASSRTSIGTDTQYF. CDR3 coding DNA: TGTGCCAGCAGTCGAACTAGCATAGGCACAGATACGCAGTATTTT.

Comment on this clone: At one of its ends the junction is not consistent with the germline gene, which may arise from a read error. The chain is built from TRBV18 and TRBJ2-5, with D possibly being TRBD2 (6 bases). CDR3 size: 12 residues. Germline loops: CDR1 KGHSH, CDR2 LQKENI. The CDR3 spells CASSPLGTVMYF. The CDR3 DNA is TGTGCCAGCTCTCCACTCGGGACTGTGATGTACTTC.

V and J are TRBV6-1 and TRBJ2-3; D unresolved. Germline loops: CDR1 MNHNS, CDR2 SASEGT. The CDR3 loop spans 15 amino acids. V lost 4 bases and J 5 bases, leaving 16 bases between the germline ends. The CDR3 nucleotides read TGTGCCAGCAGTGTACGACTGGATCCCGGAGATACGCAGTATTTT. This encodes CASSVRLDPGDTQYF.

The CDR3 here is CASTEEWSTEAFF. The CDR3 region has the DNA TGCGCCAGCACAGAGGAGTGGAGCACTGAAGCTTTCTTT. The chain employs TRBV10-2 and TRBJ1-1; D call uncertain. CDR1 and CDR2 from the germline V gene are WSHSY and SAAADI. The germline V and J ends were trimmed by 7 bases and 4 bases, with 13 bases remaining between them. This CDR3 region has 13 residues.

J is TRBJ2-7 and V is TRBV30, with D perhaps matching TRBD2 (7 bases). Trimming removed 3 bases at V and 5 bases at J, with 14 bases between. Germline V CDR1 and CDR2: GTSNPN, SVGIG (reference sequence). CDR3 length: 13 amino acids. The DNA of the CDR3 is TGTGCCTGGAGCCCGGGGGGCCTCAACGAGCAGTACTTC. Its translation is CAWSPGGLNEQYF.

Only a few counts were recorded for this clone. The J gene is TRBJ1-1, the V gene TRBV29-1, with D possibly matching TRBD1 (5 bases). CDR1 and CDR2 (germline): SQVTM, ANQGSEA. The V and J ends lost 7 bases and 1 base respectively, with 13 bases between them. CDR3 size: 13 residues. The CDR3: CSARPGGNTEAFF. In nucleotides, the CDR3 is TGCAGCGCCCGCCCGGGGGGGAACACTGAAGCTTTCTTT.

Here the CDR3 reads CASSFGLASSYEQYF. The CDR3, as DNA: TGTGCCAGCAGTTTTGGGCTAGCAAGCTCCTACGAGCAGTACTTC. The chain couples TRBV27 to TRBJ2-7; D might be TRBD2 (5 bases). Trimming stripped 3 bases from V and 0 bases from J, with 12 bases between. The CDR3 has 15 residues. Germline V lookup: CDR1 MNHEY, CDR2 SMNVEV (reference sequence).

V and J are TRBV19 and TRBJ2-3; 11 bases map to TRBD2. Germline V gene sequence: CDR1 LNHDA, CDR2 SQIVND (reference sequence). This CDR3 is 18 amino acids long. V gave up 0 bases and J gave up 0 bases; unmatched junction bases: 5. The CDR3 bases are TGTGCCAGTAGTATAGAGCTAGCGGGAGGCCCTAGCACAGATACGCAGTATTTT. Amino acid sequence: CASSIELAGGPSTDTQYF.

V usage is TRBV15 and J usage is TRBJ2-1; 7 nucleotides align to TRBD2. From germline, CDR1 is LNHNV and CDR2 YYDKDF (reference sequence). After removal of 3 bases from V and 8 bases from J, the junction contained 13 bases not matched to a gene. The CDR3 has 16 residues. For the CDR3, the DNA is TGTGCCACCAGCAGGGATTCGGCGGGAGTGGAGGATGAGCAGTTCTTC. The encoded protein is CATSRDSAGVEDEQFF.

This clone appeared once. The V and J genes are TRBV5-1 and TRBJ2-6; TRBD1 agrees at 7 bases. The ends lost 4 bases at V and 0 bases at J; junction bases unmatched: 4. The CDR3 covers 16 residues. In germline, CDR1 is SGHRS, CDR2 YFSETQ. CDR3 in amino acids: CASSDRASSGANVLTF. CDR3 nucleotides: TGCGCCAGCAGCGACAGGGCAAGCTCTGGGGCCAACGTCCTGACTTTC. The whole variable domain, filled in from reference TRBV5-1 and TRBJ2-6, reads KAGVTQTPRYLIKTRGQQVTLSCSPISGHRSVSWYQQTPGQGLQFLFEYFSETQRNKGNFPGRFSGRQFSNSRSEMNVSTLELGDSALYLCASSDRASSGANVLTFGAGSRLTVL.